The 32 T cell receptor beta chains listed next were all sequenced from one sample in a study of Graves' ophthalmopathy and Graves' hyperthyroidism. RNA transcripts were the source from which TCR beta CDR3 regions were amplified. HTBI-primed first-round RT-PCR preceded second-round multiplex PCR. MiXCR was run by TCRdb on the multiplex PCR reads, yielding one entry per CDR3 protein. The table includes about 220,000 distinct CDR3 sequences, roughly a fifth detected once. Sequencing input: peripheral blood. These TCRs come from a woman between 45 and 65 years old with Graves' ophthalmopathy.

This clonotype was observed a few times. V and J are TRBV6-4 and TRBJ2-2; D ambiguous. The V and J ends lost 0 bases and 3 bases respectively, with 5 bases between them. Germline V gene data show CDR1 as MRHNA and CDR2 as SNTAGT. The CDR3 has 14 residues. CDR3 DNA sequence: TGTGCCAGCAGTGACTCCTTGCACACCGGGGAGCTGTTTTTT. It translates to CASSDSLHTGELFF.

This clonotype came up many times. This rearrangement joins TRBV27 to TRBJ1-6; D gene uncertain. The CDR3 is 13 amino acids. Trimming removed 8 bases from V and 8 bases from J, with 13 bases in between. Germline CDR1 reads MNHEY; CDR2 reads SMNVEV (reference sequence). CDR3 DNA: TGTGCCAGCGGCAGCTCGGAATATTCACCCCTCCACTTT. This codes for CASGSSEYSPLHF.

The gene calls are TRBV27 and TRBJ1-5; D gene unclear. CDR3 size: 16 residues. In germline, CDR1 is MNHEY, CDR2 SMNVEV (reference sequence). The germline V and J ends were trimmed by 1 base and 5 bases, with 15 bases remaining between them. DNA for the CDR3: TGTGCCAGCAGTTTATTGTATCGGGCTGCGGATCAGCCCCAGCATTTT. The encoded protein is CASSLLYRAADQPQHF.

In its sample, this clonotype was seen a few times. The chain uses TRBV10-3 and TRBJ2-7; 9 bases fit TRBD1. CDR1 is ENHRY and CDR2 is SYGVKD in the germline V gene. CDR3 length equals 14 residues. Trimming removed 5 bases from V and 0 bases from J; junction bases left unmatched: 2. The CDR3 nucleotides read TGTGCCATCAGTTCGACAGGGGGCTCCTACGAGCAGTACTTC. Translated, it gives CAISSTGGSYEQYF.

Ten or more counts support this clonotype. This chain joins TRBV11-2 and TRBJ1-1, with D unresolved. Germline values: CDR1 SGHAT, CDR2 FQNNGV. The CDR3 runs to 12 residues. Trimming cost V 6 bases and J 2 bases, with 7 bases left between them. The chain's CDR3 is CASRGFNTEAFF. The CDR3 DNA reads TGTGCCAGCAGGGGTTTTAACACTGAAGCTTTCTTT.

V usage is TRBV7-3 and J usage is TRBJ1-1, with 8 bases matching TRBD1. V shed 2 bases and J 6 bases; nucleotides not matched to a gene: 8. Germline V gene sequence: CDR1 SGHTA, CDR2 FQGTGA. This CDR3 region has 15 residues. The CDR3 here is CASSLSGGRGSEAFF. In DNA form, the CDR3 reads TGTGCCAGCAGCTTATCAGGGGGCAGGGGCTCTGAAGCTTTCTTT.

This clonotype was seen many times. The rearrangement uses TRBV12-3 or TRBV12-4 and TRBJ2-7, with 7 bases identical to TRBD2. The CDR3 extends over 15 amino acids. The J segment lost 8 bases and the V segment lost 1 base, leaving 11 bases of the junction unmatched. CDR3 DNA: TGTGCCAGCAGTTTAGAGGTATTGAAGCGGGATCAGCAGTACTTC. It codes for CASSLEVLKRDQQYF.

This clonotype was observed many times. The chain uses TRBV9 and TRBJ1-5, with TRBD1 as a possible D gene (5 bases). The CDR3 runs 17 residues. V lost 4 bases and J lost 2, with 19 bases in between. Germline V gives CDR1 SGDLS, CDR2 YYNGEE. The CDR3 here is CASSILLGEYGNQPQHF. The CDR3 DNA is TGTGCCAGCAGCATTCTATTAGGGGAATACGGCAATCAGCCCCAGCATTTT. Using reference TRBV9 and TRBJ1-5 for the parts outside the CDR3, the full variable domain is DSGVTQTPKHLITATGQRVTLRCSPRSGDLSVYWYQQSLDQGLQFLIQYYNGEERAKGNILERFSAQQFPDLHSELNLSSLELGDSALYFCASSILLGEYGNQPQHFGDGTRLSIL.

Of note for this clonotype: One end of the junction fails to match germline, which may point to a read error. The chain joins TRBV7-9 to TRBJ2-7; possibly TRBD1 for D (6 bases). The CDR3 length is 11 residues. Germline V gene lookup returns CDR1 SEHNR and CDR2 FQNEAQ (reference sequence). The CDR3 bases are TGTGCCATCAGTTCAGGGGTCGAGCAGTCCTTC. Translated, it gives CAISSGVEQSF.

V is TRBV5-1 and J is TRBJ1-1; D is perhaps TRBD1 (5 bases). CDR1 is SGHRS and CDR2 is YFSETQ in the germline V gene. The CDR3 contains 17 residues. V lost 0 bases and J lost 0, with 15 bases in between. For the CDR3, the DNA is TGCGCCAGCAGCTTGGGGGGGGGGACCCAAATGAACACTGAAGCTTTCTTT. Translating it yields CASSLGGGTQMNTEAFF.

This clonotype was detected ten times or more. The V call is TRBV20-1, the J call TRBJ2-5; TRBD2 matches 7 bases. Germline V lookup: CDR1 DFQATT, CDR2 SNEGSKA (reference sequence). CDR3 length: 16 amino acids. V shed 3 bases, J shed 5 bases, and the junction held 15 bases outside the gene matches. CDR3 in amino acids: CSARGGGRGVKETQYF. CDR3 nucleotides: TGCAGTGCTAGGGGAGGCGGGAGAGGAGTTAAGGAGACCCAGTACTTC.

This clonotype was observed at least ten times. The V and J genes are TRBV6-5 and TRBJ2-2; TRBD1 aligns across 8 bases. CDR3 length: 17 amino acids. Germline lookup yields CDR1 MNHEY and CDR2 SVGAGI. J lost 1 base, V lost 0 bases, and 4 bases had no gene match. The CDR3, as DNA: TGTGCCAGCAGTTACTCTCTCGGACAGGGGAACACCGGGGAGCTGTTTTTT. Protein product: CASSYSLGQGNTGELFF.

There are a few counts of this clonotype. This chain uses TRBV30 with TRBJ1-1; possible D gene TRBD1, 5 bases. The germline CDR1 and CDR2 sequences are GTSNPN and SVGIG (reference sequence). The V and J ends lost 8 bases and 2 bases respectively, with 18 bases between them. CDR3 size: 14 residues. Here the CDR3 DNA reads TGTGCCGGGCGTCCGGGACGGCGCAACACTGAAGCTTTCTTT. Its protein product is CAGRPGRRNTEAFF.

The rearrangement links TRBV19 to TRBJ1-2; 10 nucleotides agree with TRBD1. Per the germline V gene, CDR1 is LNHDA and CDR2 is SQIVND (reference sequence). The CDR3 is made up of 15 amino acids. Germline trimming cut 4 bases from V and 4 bases from J; bases unmatched to any gene: 6. The CDR3 region is CASSRGQGKGYGYTF. Written as DNA, the CDR3 is TGTGCCAGTAGTAGGGGACAGGGGAAAGGCTATGGCTACACCTTC.

This clonotype occurred many times. This may come from a read error, since a much larger clone is one base off. Because the CDR3's place on the DNA is in doubt, the DNA is left out and the CDR3 is given as listed by TCRdb. The chain links TRBV6-1 to TRBJ2-7; the D call TRBD1 from the table was never checked on the DNA. In germline, CDR1 is MNHNS, CDR2 SASEGT. The length of the CDR3 is 15 amino acids, counting both ends. The CDR3 here is CASRPVGRGNYEQCF.

This clonotype was observed many times. This chain joins TRBV7-8 and TRBJ2-7; perhaps TRBD1 as D (5 bases). Germline CDR1 and CDR2: SGHVS and FQNEAQ. This CDR3 is 14 amino acids long. The V and J ends lost 5 bases and 4 bases respectively, with 15 bases between them. CDR3 sequence reads: CASSPRAQAYEQYF. In nucleotides, the CDR3 is TGTGCCAGCAGCCCCCGGGCACAGGCATACGAGCAGTACTTC. Together with reference TRBV7-8 and TRBJ2-7, the CDR3 gives the full variable domain: GAGVSQSPRYKVAKRGQDVALRCDPISGHVSLFWYQQALGQGPEFLTYFQNEAQLDKSGLPSDRFFAERPEGSVSTLKIQRTQQEDSAVYLCASSPRAQAYEQYFGPGTRLTVT.

The chain joins TRBV6-5 to TRBJ2-7; D not resolved. V was shortened by 1 base and J by 4 bases, with 8 bases between the two germline ends. The CDR3 is 13 residues long. Germline V gives CDR1 MNHEY, CDR2 SVGAGI. The CDR3 DNA is TGTGCCAGCAGTTACTTTGCGGCATACGAGCAGTACTTC. Encoded protein: CASSYFAAYEQYF.

Ten or more counts support this clonotype. The chain combines TRBV19 with TRBJ2-7; 8 nucleotides align to TRBD2. The germline V gene encodes CDR1 LNHDA and CDR2 SQIVND (reference sequence). This CDR3 region has 16 residues. V lost 5 bases to trimming and J lost 1 base; unmatched junction nucleotides: 10. The CDR3 region has the DNA TGTGCCAGTAGTCTCCTCCCCCAGCGGGAGTCCTACGAGCAGTACTTC. Its translation: CASSLLPQRESYEQYF.

V is TRBV27 and J is TRBJ1-6; TRBD1 is a possible D gene (5 bases). Germline-derived CDR1 and CDR2 are MNHEY and SMNVEV (reference sequence). The V end lost 3 bases, the J end lost 9 bases, and 15 bases lay between the germline ends. The CDR3 consists of 15 residues. The CDR3 here is CASSFQGVGVSPLHF. In DNA, the CDR3 is TGTGCCAGCAGTTTCCAGGGTGTTGGAGTTTCACCCCTCCACTTT.

The gene calls are TRBV6-5 and TRBJ2-2, with D possibly being TRBD2 (5 bases). V was pared by 0 bases and J by 0 bases, with 8 bases between. CDR1 is MNHEY, CDR2 SVGAGI, per germline. The CDR3 totals 16 residues. As DNA, the CDR3 is TGTGCCAGCAGTTACTCGAGCGGTTCGAACACCGGGGAGCTGTTTTTT. Amino acid sequence: CASSYSSGSNTGELFF.

The sample holds many counts of this clonotype. J is TRBJ2-1 and V is TRBV6-5; 14 bases fit TRBD2. CDR1 and CDR2 (germline): MNHEY, SVGAGI. Trimming cost V 6 bases and J 7 bases; bases outside gene matches: 11. The length of the CDR3 is 17 residues. CDR3 sequence: CASSHPRLAGGRNEQFF. The CDR3 DNA reads TGTGCCAGCAGCCATCCACGACTAGCGGGAGGGCGGAATGAGCAGTTCTTC.

This clonotype has more than one count but fewer than ten. The V and J genes are TRBV4-2 and TRBJ2-7; D remains ambiguous. This CDR3 region has 13 residues. Trimming shortened V by 4 bases and J by 3 bases, and 10 bases separated the two germline ends. CDR1 and CDR2 (germline): LGHNA, YNFKEQ. CDR3 sequence: CASSPRRSYEQYF. CDR3 nucleotide sequence: TGTGCCAGCAGCCCCCGTCGGAGCTACGAGCAGTACTTC.

This clonotype was counted ten times or more. The chain uses TRBV12-3 or TRBV12-4 and TRBJ2-2; D uncertain. CDR3 length: 12 residues. CDR3 loop: CAASARTGELFF. CDR3 coding DNA: TGTGCTGCAAGCGCTAGGACCGGGGAGCTGTTTTTT.

Ten or more counts support this clonotype. The chain combines TRBV9 with TRBJ1-3; weak D call: TRBD1 (6 bases). V was trimmed by 0 bases and J by 1 base, leaving 8 bases between them. The CDR3 totals 15 residues. Germline CDR1 SGDLS, CDR2 YYNGEE. The CDR3 nucleotides read TGTGCCAGCAGCGTAGCGCAGGGGTCTGGAAACACCATATATTTT. Its protein is CASSVAQGSGNTIYF.

This clonotype was seen repeatedly, ten times or more. CDR3 nucleotides: TGTGCCAGCTCTTTGGATGGGGGCGAAGAGACCCAGTACTTC. This encodes CASSLDGGEETQYF. The chain couples TRBV18 to TRBJ2-5; a possible D gene is TRBD1 (6 bases). CDR1 is KGHSH, CDR2 LQKENI, per germline. Trimming shortened V by 6 bases and J by 3 bases, and 14 bases separated the two germline ends. The CDR3 totals 14 residues.

In its sample, this clonotype was seen many times. This chain uses TRBV29-1 with TRBJ1-3, with D perhaps TRBD1 (5 bases). The CDR3 has 13 amino acids. Germline values: CDR1 SQVTM, CDR2 ANQGSEA. Trimming stripped 3 bases from V and 4 bases from J, with 10 bases between. CDR3 protein: CSVDVGTGNTIYF. CDR3 DNA sequence: TGCAGCGTTGATGTGGGGACCGGAAACACCATATATTTT.

This clonotype showed up many times. A read error may produce the germline difference seen at one junction end. The chain recombines TRBV7-9 with TRBJ1-5, with D unclear. CDR3 length: 14 residues. Germline-derived CDR1 and CDR2 are SEHNR and FQNEAQ (reference sequence). In DNA, the CDR3 is TGCGCCAGCAGCTTGGGCGATAGCAATCAGCCCCAGCATTTT. Protein sequence: CASSLGDSNQPQHF.

This clonotype was observed at least ten times. The chain recombines TRBV7-2 with TRBJ2-7, with D uncertain. The V gene's germline CDR1 is SGHTA and CDR2 FQGNSA. This CDR3 region has 14 residues. The germline V and J ends were trimmed by 4 bases and 2 bases, with 12 bases remaining between them. CDR3 loop: CASSSGGLAYEQYF. The CDR3 region has the DNA TGTGCCAGCAGCTCGGGCGGCCTAGCCTACGAGCAGTACTTC.

In the case of this clonotype: Being one base from a much bigger clone, this may be a read error. The CDR3 does not close with the conserved phenylalanine or tryptophan, likely indicating a read error. This sequence joins TRBV11-2 and TRBJ2-5; D is possibly TRBD1 or TRBD2 (5 bases each). V shed 5 bases and J shed 5 bases, with 15 bases lying between them. Per germline, CDR1 SGHAT and CDR2 FQNNGV. The CDR3 contains 14 residues. The CDR3 protein is CASSPFRGEETQYL. Written as DNA, the CDR3 is TGTGCCAGCAGCCCTTTCCGGGGCGAGGAGACCCAGTACCTC.

This clonotype was seen more than once but under ten times. At one end, the junction sequence differs from germline, possibly due to a read error. The chain recombines TRBV7-3 with TRBJ2-2; the D gene is possibly TRBD2 (5 bases). The V gene's germline CDR1 is SGHTA and CDR2 FQGTGA. CDR3 size: 13 residues. CDR3 nucleotide sequence: TGTGCCAGCAGCGGAACACGGACCGGGGAGCTATTTTTT. This gives the protein CASSGTRTGELFF.

This chain links TRBV5-6 with TRBJ1-3; tentatively, D is TRBD1 (6 bases). Germline lookup yields CDR1 SGHDT and CDR2 YYEEEE. V was clipped by 1 base and J by 2 bases, with 13 bases between them. The CDR3 length is 16 residues. This chain's CDR3 is CASSLIGRGAGNTIYF. CDR3 nucleotide sequence: TGTGCCAGCAGCTTGATTGGCAGGGGCGCTGGAAACACCATATATTTT.

This clonotype was counted many times. This chain links TRBV12-3 or TRBV12-4 with TRBJ1-3, with 8 bases identical to TRBD1. V was clipped by 6 bases and J by 4 bases; unmatched bases: 8. This CDR3 comprises 15 residues. The CDR3 bases are TGTGCCAGCAGAACGACAGGGGAAGACGGAAACACCATATATTTT. Translating gives CASRTTGEDGNTIYF.